The 14 T cell receptor beta chains given below trace back to one sample, sequenced in a study of long-term antiretroviral therapy in people with HIV. Runs used v3.0 of the immunoSEQ assay and were done at survey level. TCRdb's table, derived via immunoSEQ multiplex PCR, lists solely in-frame clones and lacks some. The data show about 38,000 clones, 75% to 90% seen once. The input for sequencing was unsorted PBMCs, taken 1.5 years after starting antiretroviral therapy. The receptors shown here come from a man aged 18 to 30 with HIV.

V usage is TRBV5-4 and J usage is TRBJ2-7, with TRBD2 as a possible D gene (6 bases). V was clipped by 4 bases and J by 7 bases, with 15 bases between them. The CDR3 loop spans 13 amino acids. Looked up from germline, CDR1 is SGHNT and CDR2 is YYREEE (reference sequence). The CDR3 nucleotides are TGTGCCAGCAGCCCTTCGGCGGGGAGAGAGCAGTACTTC. Translated, it gives CASSPSAGREQYF.

The chain employs TRBV5-1 and TRBJ1-1; TRBD1 aligns across 9 bases. Germline V gene sequence: CDR1 SGHRS, CDR2 YFSETQ. V was pared by 4 bases and J by 1 base, with 5 bases of the junction left unmatched. This CDR3 has 15 amino acids. The DNA of the CDR3 is TGCGCCAGCAGCCCAGGACAGGGGAAGAACACTGAAGCTTTCTTT. Its protein product is CASSPGQGKNTEAFF. The entire variable domain, with the rest obtained from reference TRBV5-1 and TRBJ1-1, is as follows: KAGVTQTPRYLIKTRGQQVTLSCSPISGHRSVSWYQQTPGQGLQFLFEYFSETQRNKGNFPGRFSGRQFSNSRSEMNVSTLELGDSALYLCASSPGQGKNTEAFFGQGTRLTVV.

The chain combines TRBV27 with TRBJ2-1; D ambiguous. V shed 2 bases and J shed 0 bases, with 8 bases lying between them. Germline CDR1 and CDR2: MNHEY and SMNVEV (reference sequence). This CDR3 is built from 15 residues. This CDR3 reads CASSLVSSSYNEQFF. CDR3 coding DNA: TGTGCCAGCAGTTTAGTATCGTCCTCCTACAATGAGCAGTTCTTC.

The rearrangement uses TRBV10-3 and TRBJ2-3; weak D call: TRBD1 (5 bases). This CDR3 region has 16 residues. CDR1 and CDR2 from the germline V gene are ENHRY and SYGVKD. V lost 0 bases and J lost 1, with 11 bases in between. As DNA, the CDR3 is TGTGCCATCAGTGAGTCTTTAGGGGTAGGCACAGATACGCAGTATTTT. Its protein product is CAISESLGVGTDTQYF.

The CDR3 bases are TGCGCCAGCAGCTTGAATACAGGAGCCTACGAGCAGTACTTC. Its protein is CASSLNTGAYEQYF. The rearrangement joins TRBV5-1 to TRBJ2-7; TRBD1 is a possible D gene (5 bases). The V end was cut by 1 base, the J end by 2 bases, with 10 bases between. There are 14 residues in the CDR3. Germline loops: CDR1 SGHRS, CDR2 YFSETQ.

V and J are TRBV11-2 and TRBJ2-5; D is unclear. The V gene lost 0 bases and the J gene lost 4 bases, with 9 bases spanning the gap. Per the germline V gene, CDR1 is SGHAT and CDR2 is FQNNGV. This CDR3 region has 14 residues. CDR3 protein: CASSLDRSSETQYF. The CDR3 DNA reads as TGTGCCAGCAGCTTAGATCGCAGTTCAGAGACCCAGTACTTC.

This chain links TRBV5-6 with TRBJ2-2; 14 nucleotides agree with TRBD2. V shed 4 bases and J 7 bases; nucleotides not matched to a gene: 9. This CDR3 is 17 amino acids long. CDR1 and CDR2 (germline): SGHDT, YYEEEE. CDR3: CASSPGLAGGFVGELFF. CDR3 sequence (DNA): TGTGCCAGCAGCCCAGGACTAGCGGGAGGATTCGTCGGGGAGCTGTTTTTT. Full variable domain (rest looked up from reference TRBV5-6 and TRBJ2-2): DAGVTQSPTHLIKTRGQQVTLRCSPKSGHDTVSWYQQALGQGPQFIFQYYEEEERQRGNFPDRFSGHQFPNYSSELNVNALLLGDSALYLCASSPGLAGGFVGELFFGEGSRLTVL.

The chain couples TRBV28 to TRBJ1-3; D is possibly TRBD1 (5 bases). V lost 6 bases and J lost 3, with 9 bases in between. This CDR3 comprises 13 residues. CDR1 MDHEN and CDR2 SYDVKM come from the germline V gene. DNA of the CDR3: TGTGCCAGCAGACCAGGGTATGGAAACACCATATATTTT. Encoded protein: CASRPGYGNTIYF.

The chain is built from TRBV5-1 and TRBJ1-4; D unclear. The CDR3 consists of 13 residues. Germline CDR1 and CDR2: SGHRS and YFSETQ. V lost 5 bases and J lost 5, with 10 bases in between. CDR3 sequence reads: CASRVHLNEKLFF. For the CDR3, the DNA is TGCGCCAGCAGAGTACATCTGAATGAAAAACTGTTTTTT. Looking up the rest from reference TRBV5-1 and TRBJ1-4 gives the full variable domain: KAGVTQTPRYLIKTRGQQVTLSCSPISGHRSVSWYQQTPGQGLQFLFEYFSETQRNKGNFPGRFSGRQFSNSRSEMNVSTLELGDSALYLCASRVHLNEKLFFGSGTQLSVL.

The V call is TRBV5-5, the J call TRBJ2-5, with 7 bases aligning to TRBD2. This CDR3 is built from 16 residues. Germline V gene data show CDR1 as SGHKS and CDR2 as YYEKEE (reference sequence). The junction had 10 bases not matched to a gene; V was cut back by 0 bases and J by 5 bases. The CDR3 DNA sequence: TGTGCCAGCAGCTTGGTTCACGGCGGGAGCCGGGAGACCCAGTACTTC. It translates to CASSLVHGGSRETQYF.

The J gene is TRBJ1-1, the V gene TRBV7-2, with a possible D match to TRBD1 (6 bases). The V end was cut by 5 bases, the J end by 5 bases, with 21 bases between. This CDR3 is built from 16 residues. Germline lookup yields CDR1 SGHTA and CDR2 FQGNSA. The CDR3 sequence: CASSPEGGGWGTEAFF. CDR3 DNA sequence: TGTGCCAGCAGCCCCGAGGGAGGGGGATGGGGTACTGAAGCTTTCTTT.

In this sample, this clone turned up once. The V gene is TRBV4-3, the J gene TRBJ2-2; TRBD2 aligns across 11 bases. V lost 4 bases to trimming and J lost 4 bases; unmatched junction nucleotides: 11. The CDR3 spans 18 residues. Germline V CDR1 and CDR2: LGHNA, YSLEER. The CDR3 DNA sequence: TGCGCCAGCAGCCTAACACTAGCGGGAGCGCGAGCCACCGGGGAGCTGTTTTTT. Amino acid sequence: CASSLTLAGARATGELFF.

V gene TRBV7-9 combines with J gene TRBJ2-7; the D gene is possibly TRBD1 (5 bases). The CDR3 totals 17 residues. The germline V gene encodes CDR1 SEHNR and CDR2 FQNEAQ (reference sequence). V lost 2 bases, J lost 0 bases, and 17 bases lay in between. CDR3 sequence reads: CASSLFPGDRSSYEQYF. DNA of the CDR3: TGTGCCAGCAGCTTATTCCCCGGAGACAGAAGCTCCTACGAGCAGTACTTC.

The chain recombines TRBV10-1 with TRBJ2-7; 9 positions agree with TRBD1. This CDR3 region has 14 residues. V shed 6 bases and J 1 base; nucleotides not matched to a gene: 4. Germline V gene data show CDR1 as WNHNN and CDR2 as SYGVQD (reference sequence). As DNA, the CDR3 is TGCGCCAGCAGCTCCGGGACAGGGTCCTACGAGCAGTACTTC. Protein sequence: CASSSGTGSYEQYF.